The 10 T cell receptor beta chains given below trace back to one sample, sequenced in a study of patients and donors after allogeneic stem cell transplantation. MiXCR, applied by TCRdb to the RT-PCR reads, yields one record per CDR3 protein. The table shows 400,000 to 500,000 distinct CDR3 sequences, with around 16% occurring only once. Specimen: blood, either unsorted or a sorted T cell fraction (not recorded which). The receptors shown here come from a human donor who was either an allogeneic HSCT recipient or a stem cell or donor lymphocyte infusion donor (not recorded which). It is not recorded whose cells these are; they may come from a transplant donor.

This clonotype was seen more than once but under ten times. The V and J genes are TRBV4-3 and TRBJ1-2; perhaps TRBD1 as D (5 bases). V lost 3 bases and J 2 bases, leaving 13 bases between the germline ends. The CDR3 totals 15 residues. CDR1 is LGHNA and CDR2 is YSLEER in the germline V gene. The CDR3 is CASSQGEGANYGYTF. The CDR3 nucleotides read TGCGCCAGCAGCCAGGGGGAGGGTGCAAACTATGGCTACACCTTC.

The chain couples TRBV28 to TRBJ2-2, with D unresolved. This CDR3 region has 16 residues. V dropped 5 bases and J dropped 0 bases, with 13 bases sitting between them. The germline V gene has CDR1 MDHEN and CDR2 SYDVKM. The CDR3 spells CASSVQTVANTGELFF. Written as DNA, the CDR3 is TGTGCCAGCAGTGTTCAGACGGTGGCGAACACCGGGGAGCTGTTTTTT.

This clonotype was observed many times. V usage is TRBV5-1 and J usage is TRBJ1-2, with a possible D match to TRBD1 (6 bases). The CDR3 is made up of 16 amino acids. The germline V gene encodes CDR1 SGHRS and CDR2 YFSETQ. Between the trimmed V and J ends, which lost 2 bases and 6 bases, there was a span of 20 bases. In DNA, the CDR3 is TGCGCCAGCAGCTTTCCCCCTCCCGGGACACGGGATGGCTACACCTTC. It yields the protein CASSFPPPGTRDGYTF.

This clonotype was detected only a few times. The genes are TRBV7-2 and TRBJ2-3, with D perhaps TRBD2 (6 bases). V was trimmed by 1 base and J by 5 bases, leaving 7 bases between them. This CDR3 region has 13 residues. Germline lookup yields CDR1 SGHTA and CDR2 FQGNSA. Written as DNA, the CDR3 is TGTGCCAGCAGCTTAGGGACTATAGATACGCAGTATTTT. It translates to CASSLGTIDTQYF.

A few counts support this clonotype. The chain recombines TRBV28 with TRBJ1-1; D may be TRBD1 (5 bases). The CDR3 runs 14 residues. V shed 2 bases and J shed 3 bases, with 10 bases lying between them. Germline V gene lookup returns CDR1 MDHEN and CDR2 SYDVKM. CDR3 sequence (DNA): TGTGCCAGCAGTTTAGGGACCGGGTACACTGAAGCTTTCTTT. Its protein product is CASSLGTGYTEAFF.

The chain links TRBV6-1 to TRBJ1-2; possible D gene TRBD1, 5 bases. This CDR3 has 15 residues. Germline V lookup: CDR1 MNHNS, CDR2 SASEGT. Between the trimmed V and J ends, which lost 6 bases and 5 bases, there was a span of 19 bases. DNA for the CDR3: TGTGCCAGCAGGGCGGGGGTCGGCTGGAGGTATGGCTACACCTTC. It is translated as CASRAGVGWRYGYTF.

The chain has TRBV20-1 and TRBJ2-1; D is uncertain. Germline V gives CDR1 DFQATT, CDR2 SNEGSKA (reference sequence). The V end was cut by 7 bases, the J end by 4 bases, with 20 bases between. This CDR3 spans 15 amino acids. The CDR3 region is CSGKDLNEIYNEQFF. The CDR3 coding sequence is TGCAGTGGGAAAGACCTGAATGAAATTTACAATGAGCAGTTCTTC.

The chain couples TRBV7-9 to TRBJ1-1, with 10 bases matching TRBD1. CDR1 is SEHNR, CDR2 FQNEAQ, per germline (reference sequence). The CDR3 is 14 residues long. Trimming at V came to 7 bases and at J to 3 bases, leaving 5 bases not matched to a gene. Here the CDR3 reads CASIRGQGDTEAFF. The CDR3 DNA reads TGTGCCAGCATCAGAGGACAGGGGGACACTGAAGCTTTCTTT.

This clonotype was observed a handful of times. The rearrangement links TRBV13 to TRBJ2-3; 7 bases line up with TRBD1. Per germline, CDR1 PRHDT and CDR2 FYEKMQ (reference sequence). The CDR3 length is 14 residues. Germline trimming cut 5 bases from V and 0 bases from J; bases unmatched to any gene: 2. The DNA of the CDR3 is TGTGCCAGCAGCGCCAGGGGGAGCACAGATACGCAGTATTTT. Protein product: CASSARGSTDTQYF. Full variable domain (missing parts from reference TRBV13 and TRBJ2-3): AAGVIQSPRHLIKEKRETATLKCYPIPRHDTVYWYQQGPGQDPQFLISFYEKMQSDKGSIPDRFSAQQFSDYHSELNMSSLELGDSALYFCASSARGSTDTQYFGPGTRLTVL.

This clonotype came up a few times. This chain links TRBV20-1 with TRBJ1-5; D uncertain. CDR3 length: 13 residues. V gave up 7 bases and J gave up 6 bases, with 16 bases separating them. The germline CDR1 and CDR2 sequences are DFQATT and SNEGSKA (reference sequence). CDR3 protein: CSVAGMKVQPQHF. The CDR3 DNA follows: TGCAGTGTGGCAGGTATGAAGGTTCAGCCCCAGCATTTT.